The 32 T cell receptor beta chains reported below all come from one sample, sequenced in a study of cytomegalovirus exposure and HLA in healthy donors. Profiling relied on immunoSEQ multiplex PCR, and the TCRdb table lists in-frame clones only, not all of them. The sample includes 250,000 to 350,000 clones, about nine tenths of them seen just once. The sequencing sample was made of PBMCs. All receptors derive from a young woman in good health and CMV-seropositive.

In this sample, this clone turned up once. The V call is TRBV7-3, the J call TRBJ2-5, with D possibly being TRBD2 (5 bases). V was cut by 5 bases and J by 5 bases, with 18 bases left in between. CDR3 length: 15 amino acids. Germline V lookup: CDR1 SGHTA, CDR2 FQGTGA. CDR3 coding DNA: TGTGCCAGCAGCCAAACGCGGGCCCTCAGGGAGACCCAGTACTTC. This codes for CASSQTRALRETQYF.

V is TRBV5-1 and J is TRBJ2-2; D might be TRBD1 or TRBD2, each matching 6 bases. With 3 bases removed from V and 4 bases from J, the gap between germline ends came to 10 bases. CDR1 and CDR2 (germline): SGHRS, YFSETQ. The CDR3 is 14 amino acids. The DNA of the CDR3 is TGCGCCAGCAGCTCACAGGGAGGCACCGGGGAGCTGTTTTTT. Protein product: CASSSQGGTGELFF.

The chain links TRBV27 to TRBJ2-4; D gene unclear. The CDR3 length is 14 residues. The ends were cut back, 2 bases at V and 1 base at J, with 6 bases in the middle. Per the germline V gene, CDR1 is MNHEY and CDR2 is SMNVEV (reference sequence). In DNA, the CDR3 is TGTGCCAGCAGTTTAAGTGGGGCCAAAAACATTCAGTACTTC. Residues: CASSLSGAKNIQYF.

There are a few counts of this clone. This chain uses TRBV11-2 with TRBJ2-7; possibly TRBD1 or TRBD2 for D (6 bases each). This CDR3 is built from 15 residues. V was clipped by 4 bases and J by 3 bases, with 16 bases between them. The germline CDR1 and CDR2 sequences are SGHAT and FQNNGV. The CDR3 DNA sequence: TGTGCCAGCAGCTCGCTGAGGGGGGCGAACTACGAGCAGTACTTC. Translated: CASSSLRGANYEQYF.

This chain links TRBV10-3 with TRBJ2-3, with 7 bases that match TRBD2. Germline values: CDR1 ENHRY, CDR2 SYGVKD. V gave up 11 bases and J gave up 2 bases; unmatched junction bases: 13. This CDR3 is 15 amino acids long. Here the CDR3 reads CAAGAGGTSTDTQYF. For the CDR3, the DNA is TGTGCCGCCGGGGCCGGGGGGACCTCCACAGATACGCAGTATTTT.

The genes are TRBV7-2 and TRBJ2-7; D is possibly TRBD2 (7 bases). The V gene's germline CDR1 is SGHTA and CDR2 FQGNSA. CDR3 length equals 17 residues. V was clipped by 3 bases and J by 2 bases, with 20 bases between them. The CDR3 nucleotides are TGTGCCAGCAGCTTCCTGGCGGGGGCCACCAGAACCTACGAGCAGTACTTC. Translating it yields CASSFLAGATRTYEQYF.

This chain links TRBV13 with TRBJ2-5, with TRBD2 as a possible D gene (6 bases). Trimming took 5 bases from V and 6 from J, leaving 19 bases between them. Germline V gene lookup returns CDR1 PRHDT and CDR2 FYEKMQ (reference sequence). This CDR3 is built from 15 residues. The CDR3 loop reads CASSLSRLGVKTQYF. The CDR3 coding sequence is TGTGCCAGCAGCCTAAGTCGACTAGGGGTAAAGACCCAGTACTTC.

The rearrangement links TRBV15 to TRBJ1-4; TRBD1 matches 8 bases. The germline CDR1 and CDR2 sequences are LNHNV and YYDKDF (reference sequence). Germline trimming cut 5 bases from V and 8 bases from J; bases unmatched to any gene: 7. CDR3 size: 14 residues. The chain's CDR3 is CATSPGTGGEKLFF. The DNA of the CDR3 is TGTGCCACCAGCCCCGGGACAGGTGGAGAAAAACTGTTTTTT.

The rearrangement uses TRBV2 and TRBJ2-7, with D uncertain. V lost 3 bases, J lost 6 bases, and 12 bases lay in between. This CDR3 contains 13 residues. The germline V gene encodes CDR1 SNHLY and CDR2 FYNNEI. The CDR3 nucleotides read TGTGCCAGCAGTGAGGACCCCCGCCTCGAGCAGTACTTC. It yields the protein CASSEDPRLEQYF.

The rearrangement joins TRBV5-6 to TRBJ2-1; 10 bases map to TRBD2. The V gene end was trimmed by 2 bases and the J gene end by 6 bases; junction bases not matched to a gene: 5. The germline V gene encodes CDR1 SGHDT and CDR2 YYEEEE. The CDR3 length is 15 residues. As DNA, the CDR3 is TGTGCCAGCAGCTTTGAAGCGGGAGGGGGCAATGAGCAGTTCTTC. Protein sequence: CASSFEAGGGNEQFF.

CDR3 residues: CASSGQDEKLFF. CDR3 sequence (DNA): TGTGCCAGCAGTGGACAGGATGAAAAACTGTTTTTT. This sequence joins TRBV2 and TRBJ1-4; D perhaps matches TRBD1 (6 bases). There are 12 residues in the CDR3. The germline V and J ends were trimmed by 4 bases and 6 bases, with 6 bases remaining between them. Germline assignment: CDR1 SNHLY and CDR2 FYNNEI.

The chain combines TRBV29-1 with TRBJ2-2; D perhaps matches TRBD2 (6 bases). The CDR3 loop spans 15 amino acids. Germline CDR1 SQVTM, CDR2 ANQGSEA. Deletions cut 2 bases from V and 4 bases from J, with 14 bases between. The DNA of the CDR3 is TGCAGCGTTGAATCTCCGGGAGCGGTCACCGGGGAGCTGTTTTTT. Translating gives CSVESPGAVTGELFF.

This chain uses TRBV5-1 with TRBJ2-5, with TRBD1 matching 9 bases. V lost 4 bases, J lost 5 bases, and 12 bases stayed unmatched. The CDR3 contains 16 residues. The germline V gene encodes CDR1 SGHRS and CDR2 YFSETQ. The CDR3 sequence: CASSRGDRVGEETQYF. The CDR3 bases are TGCGCCAGCAGCAGGGGGGACAGGGTAGGAGAGGAGACCCAGTACTTC. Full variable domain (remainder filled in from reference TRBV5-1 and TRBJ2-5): KAGVTQTPRYLIKTRGQQVTLSCSPISGHRSVSWYQQTPGQGLQFLFEYFSETQRNKGNFPGRFSGRQFSNSRSEMNVSTLELGDSALYLCASSRGDRVGEETQYFGPGTRLLVL.

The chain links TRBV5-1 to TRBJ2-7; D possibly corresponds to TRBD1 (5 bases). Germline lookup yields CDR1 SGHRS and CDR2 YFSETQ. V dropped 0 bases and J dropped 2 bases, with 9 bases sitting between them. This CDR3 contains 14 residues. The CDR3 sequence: CASSLDRSAYEQYF. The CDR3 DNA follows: TGCGCCAGCAGCTTGGACAGGTCAGCCTACGAGCAGTACTTC.

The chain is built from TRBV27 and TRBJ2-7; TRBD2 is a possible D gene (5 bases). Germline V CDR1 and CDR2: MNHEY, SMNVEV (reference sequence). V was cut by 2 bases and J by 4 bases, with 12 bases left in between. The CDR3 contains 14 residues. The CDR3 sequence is CASSLRGSGYEQYF. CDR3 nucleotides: TGTGCCAGCAGTTTAAGAGGGTCCGGATACGAGCAGTACTTC.

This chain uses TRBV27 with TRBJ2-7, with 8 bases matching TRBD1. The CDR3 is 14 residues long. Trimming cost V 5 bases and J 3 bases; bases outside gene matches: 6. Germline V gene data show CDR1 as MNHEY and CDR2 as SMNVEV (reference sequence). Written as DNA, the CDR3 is TGTGCCAGCAGTCGTACCGGGACAGGCTACGAGCAGTACTTC. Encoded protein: CASSRTGTGYEQYF.

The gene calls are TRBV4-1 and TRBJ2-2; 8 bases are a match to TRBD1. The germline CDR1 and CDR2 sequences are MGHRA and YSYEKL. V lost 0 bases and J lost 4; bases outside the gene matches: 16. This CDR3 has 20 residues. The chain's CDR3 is CASSQEGPAGGRLGTGELFF. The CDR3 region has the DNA TGCGCCAGCAGCCAAGAGGGACCCGCAGGGGGCCGGTTGGGCACCGGGGAGCTGTTTTTT.

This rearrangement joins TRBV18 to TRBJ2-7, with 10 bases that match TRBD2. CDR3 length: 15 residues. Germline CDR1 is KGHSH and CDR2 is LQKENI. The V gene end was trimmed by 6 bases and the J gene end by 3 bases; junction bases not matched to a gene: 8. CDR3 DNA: TGTGCCAGCTCTCCCGGGACTAGCGTAAACTACGAGCAGTACTTC. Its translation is CASSPGTSVNYEQYF.

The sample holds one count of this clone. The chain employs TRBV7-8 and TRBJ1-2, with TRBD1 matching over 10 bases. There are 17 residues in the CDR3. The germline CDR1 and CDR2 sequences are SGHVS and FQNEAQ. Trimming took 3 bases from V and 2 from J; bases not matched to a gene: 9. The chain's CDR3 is CASSFSGTGAQNYGYTF. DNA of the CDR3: TGTGCCAGCAGCTTTTCCGGGACAGGGGCACAGAACTATGGCTACACCTTC.

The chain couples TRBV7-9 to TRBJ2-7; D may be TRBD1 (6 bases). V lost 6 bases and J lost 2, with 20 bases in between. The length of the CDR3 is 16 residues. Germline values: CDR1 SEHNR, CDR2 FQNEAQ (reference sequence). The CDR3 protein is CASRNQGLMDAYEQYF. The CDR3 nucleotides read TGTGCCAGCAGGAACCAGGGGCTGATGGATGCCTACGAGCAGTACTTC.

In DNA, the CDR3 is TGCGCCAGCAGCTTGGTTTCGTTCTCCTACAATGAGCAGTTCTTC. Amino acid sequence: CASSLVSFSYNEQFF. The chain links TRBV5-1 to TRBJ2-1; D ambiguous. V was pared by 0 bases and J by 0 bases, with 7 bases between. Germline lookup yields CDR1 SGHRS and CDR2 YFSETQ. This CDR3 spans 15 amino acids.

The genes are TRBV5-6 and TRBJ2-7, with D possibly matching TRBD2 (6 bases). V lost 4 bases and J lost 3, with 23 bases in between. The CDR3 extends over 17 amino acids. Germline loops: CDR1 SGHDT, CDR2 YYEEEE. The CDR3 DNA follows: TGTGCCAGCAGCCCCCGTGGAGGGCTCCCATCTCTCTACGAGCAGTACTTC. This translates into CASSPRGGLPSLYEQYF.

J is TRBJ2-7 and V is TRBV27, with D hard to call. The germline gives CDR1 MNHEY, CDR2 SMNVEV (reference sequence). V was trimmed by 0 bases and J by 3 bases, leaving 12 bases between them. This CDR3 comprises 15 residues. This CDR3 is CASSLSIQTNYEQYF. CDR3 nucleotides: TGTGCCAGCAGTTTATCGATACAAACCAACTACGAGCAGTACTTC.

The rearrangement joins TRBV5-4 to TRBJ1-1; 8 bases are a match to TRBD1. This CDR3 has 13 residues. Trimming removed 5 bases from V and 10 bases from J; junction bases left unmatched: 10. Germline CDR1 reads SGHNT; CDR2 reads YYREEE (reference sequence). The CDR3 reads CASSGDRGGLAFF. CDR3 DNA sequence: TGTGCCAGCAGTGGTGACAGGGGAGGTCTAGCTTTCTTT. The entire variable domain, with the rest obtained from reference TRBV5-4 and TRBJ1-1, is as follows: ETGVTQSPTHLIKTRGQQVTLRCSSQSGHNTVSWYQQALGQGPQFIFQYYREEENGRGNFPPRFSGLQFPNYSSELNVNALELDDSALYLCASSGDRGGLAFFGQGTRLTVV.

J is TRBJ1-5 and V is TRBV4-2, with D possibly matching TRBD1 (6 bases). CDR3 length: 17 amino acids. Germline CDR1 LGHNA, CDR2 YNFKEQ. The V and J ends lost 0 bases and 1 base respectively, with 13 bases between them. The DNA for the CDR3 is TGTGCCAGCAGCCAAGAAGGCGGGGGCAGGAGCAATCAGCCCCAGCATTTT. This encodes CASSQEGGGRSNQPQHF.

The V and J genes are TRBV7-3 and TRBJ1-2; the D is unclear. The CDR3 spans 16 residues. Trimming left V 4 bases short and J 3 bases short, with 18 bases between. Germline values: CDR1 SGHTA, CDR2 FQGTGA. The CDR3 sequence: CASSYASRGTHYGYTF. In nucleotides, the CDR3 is TGTGCCAGCAGCTACGCGTCTCGCGGCACGCACTATGGCTACACCTTC.

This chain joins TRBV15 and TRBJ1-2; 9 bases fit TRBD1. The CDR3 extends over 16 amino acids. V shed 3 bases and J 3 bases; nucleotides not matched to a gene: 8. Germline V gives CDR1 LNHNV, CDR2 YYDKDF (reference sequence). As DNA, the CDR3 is TGTGCCACCAGCAGTGAGGGACAGGGTGGTGACTATGGCTACACCTTC. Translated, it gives CATSSEGQGGDYGYTF.

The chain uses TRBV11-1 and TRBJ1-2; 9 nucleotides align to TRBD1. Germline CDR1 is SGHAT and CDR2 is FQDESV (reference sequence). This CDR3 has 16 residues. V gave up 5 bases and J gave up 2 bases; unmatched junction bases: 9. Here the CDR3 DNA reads TGTGCCAGCAGCCCCAGGACAGGGGCCCTCAACTATGGCTACACCTTC. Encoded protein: CASSPRTGALNYGYTF.

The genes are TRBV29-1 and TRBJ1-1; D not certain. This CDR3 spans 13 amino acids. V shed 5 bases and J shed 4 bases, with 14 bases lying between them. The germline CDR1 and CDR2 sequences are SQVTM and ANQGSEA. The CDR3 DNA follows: TGCAGCGTTTCCCTCTCCGCCGTCACTGAAGCTTTCTTT. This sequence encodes CSVSLSAVTEAFF.

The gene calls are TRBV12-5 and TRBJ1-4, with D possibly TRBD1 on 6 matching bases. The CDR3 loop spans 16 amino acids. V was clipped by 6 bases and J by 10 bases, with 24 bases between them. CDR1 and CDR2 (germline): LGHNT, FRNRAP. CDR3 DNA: TGTGCTAGTGGGTGGCGGGTGGGGGCAAATCTCACAAAACTGTTTTTT. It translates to CASGWRVGANLTKLFF.

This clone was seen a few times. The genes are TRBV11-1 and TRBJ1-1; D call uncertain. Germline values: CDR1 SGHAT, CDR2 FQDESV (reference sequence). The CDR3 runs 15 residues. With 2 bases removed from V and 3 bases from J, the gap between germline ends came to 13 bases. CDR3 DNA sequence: TGTGCCAGCAGCTTATCGGCAGGAACCTACACTGAAGCTTTCTTT. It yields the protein CASSLSAGTYTEAFF.

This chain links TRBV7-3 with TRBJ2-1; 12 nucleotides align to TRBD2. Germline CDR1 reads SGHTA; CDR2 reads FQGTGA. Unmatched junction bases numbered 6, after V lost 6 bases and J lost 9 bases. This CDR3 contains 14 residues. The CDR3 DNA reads TGTGCCAGCAGTCGACTAGCGGGGGACCTTGAGCAGTTCTTC. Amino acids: CASSRLAGDLEQFF.